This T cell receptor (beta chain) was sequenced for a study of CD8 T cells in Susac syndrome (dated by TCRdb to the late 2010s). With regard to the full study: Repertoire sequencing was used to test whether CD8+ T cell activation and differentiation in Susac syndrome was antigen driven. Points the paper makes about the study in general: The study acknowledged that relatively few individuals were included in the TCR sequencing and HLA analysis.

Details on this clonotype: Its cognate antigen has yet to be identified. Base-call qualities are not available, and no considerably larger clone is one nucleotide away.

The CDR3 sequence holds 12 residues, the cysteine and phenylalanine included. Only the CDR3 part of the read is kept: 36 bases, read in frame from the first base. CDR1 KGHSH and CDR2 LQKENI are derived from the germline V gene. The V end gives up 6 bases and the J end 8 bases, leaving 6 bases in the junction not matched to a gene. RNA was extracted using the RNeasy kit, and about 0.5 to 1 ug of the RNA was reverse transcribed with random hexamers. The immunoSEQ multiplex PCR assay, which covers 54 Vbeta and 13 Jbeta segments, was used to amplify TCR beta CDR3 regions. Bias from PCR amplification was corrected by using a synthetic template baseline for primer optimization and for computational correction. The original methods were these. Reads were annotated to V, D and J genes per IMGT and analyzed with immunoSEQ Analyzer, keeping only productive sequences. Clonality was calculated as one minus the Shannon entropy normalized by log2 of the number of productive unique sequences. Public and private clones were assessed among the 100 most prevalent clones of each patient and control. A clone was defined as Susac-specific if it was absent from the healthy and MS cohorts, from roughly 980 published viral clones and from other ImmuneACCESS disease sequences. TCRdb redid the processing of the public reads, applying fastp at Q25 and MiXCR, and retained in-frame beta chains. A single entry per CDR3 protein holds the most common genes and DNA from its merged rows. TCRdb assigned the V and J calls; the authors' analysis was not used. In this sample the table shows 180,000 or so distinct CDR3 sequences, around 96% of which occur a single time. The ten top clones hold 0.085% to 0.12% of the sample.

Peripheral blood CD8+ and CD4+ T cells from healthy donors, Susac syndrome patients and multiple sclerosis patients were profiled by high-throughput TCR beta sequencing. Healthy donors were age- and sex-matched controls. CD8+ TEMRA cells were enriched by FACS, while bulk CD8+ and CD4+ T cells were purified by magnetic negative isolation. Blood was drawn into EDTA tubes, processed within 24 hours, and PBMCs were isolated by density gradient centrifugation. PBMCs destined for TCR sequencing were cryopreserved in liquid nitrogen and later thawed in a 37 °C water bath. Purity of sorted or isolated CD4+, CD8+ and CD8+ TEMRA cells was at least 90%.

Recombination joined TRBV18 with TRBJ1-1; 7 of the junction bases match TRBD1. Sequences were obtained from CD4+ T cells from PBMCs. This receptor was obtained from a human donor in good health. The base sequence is TGTGCCAGCTCGTCTTTCAGGGGGGAAGCTTTCTTT. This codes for CASSSFRGEAFF.